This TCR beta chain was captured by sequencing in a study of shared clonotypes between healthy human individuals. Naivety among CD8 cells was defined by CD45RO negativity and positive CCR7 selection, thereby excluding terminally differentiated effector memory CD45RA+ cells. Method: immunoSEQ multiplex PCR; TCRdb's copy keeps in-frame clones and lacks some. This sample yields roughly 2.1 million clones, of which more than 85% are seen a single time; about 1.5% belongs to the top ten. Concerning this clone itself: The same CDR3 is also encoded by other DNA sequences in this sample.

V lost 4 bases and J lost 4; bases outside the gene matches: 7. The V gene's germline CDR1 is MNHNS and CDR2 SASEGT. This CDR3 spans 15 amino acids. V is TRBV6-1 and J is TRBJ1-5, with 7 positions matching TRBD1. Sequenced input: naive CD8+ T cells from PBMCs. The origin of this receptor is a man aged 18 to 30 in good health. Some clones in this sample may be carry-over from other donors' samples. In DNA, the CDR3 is TGTGCCAGCAGTGCCCCAAGGGACAGTAATCAGCCCCAGCATTTT. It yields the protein CASSAPRDSNQPQHF.